The 10 T cell receptor beta chains listed next were all sequenced from one sample in a study of T-cell reconstitution after alpha-beta-depleted transplantation in children. The TCRbeta library was prepared with unique molecular identifiers. TCRdb recomputed calls from the PCR reads with MiXCR, one row per CDR3 protein. The table lists under 400,000 distinct CDR3 sequences, around 20% of them singletons. Material: PBMCs, mostly from graft donor cells, obtained 180 days after TCRalphabeta/CD19-depleted stem cell transplant. The receptors derive from a male patient aged 5 to 17 who had a stem cell transplant for acute lymphoblastic leukemia, so the T cells may come from the graft donor.

This clonotype was seen a few times. The chain couples TRBV2 to TRBJ1-5; the match to TRBD1 covers 7 bases. The V and J ends lost 6 bases and 15 bases, in that order; junction bases with no gene match: 8. The CDR3 sequence is 11 residues long. Germline CDR1 SNHLY, CDR2 FYNNEI. The CDR3 coding sequence is TGTGCCAGCAGGGAGGGTAGGGGGCTGCATTTT. Translating gives CASREGRGLHF. The whole variable domain, remainder taken from reference TRBV2 and TRBJ1-5, is EPEVTQTPSHQVTQMGQEVILRCVPISNHLYFYWYRQILGQKVEFLVSFYNNEISEKSEIFDDQFSVERPDGSNFTLKIRSTKLEDSAMYFCASREGRGLHFGDGTRLSIL.

CDR3 amino acids: CASSESPGPPVGYTF. DNA for the CDR3: TGTGCCAGCAGTGAGTCGCCGGGACCTCCCGTTGGCTACACCTTC. The chain employs TRBV25-1 and TRBJ1-2, with TRBD1 as a possible D gene (5 bases). The germline V gene encodes CDR1 MGHDK and CDR2 SYGVNS. CDR3 length: 15 amino acids. V was trimmed by 3 bases and J by 7 bases, leaving 18 bases between them.

This clonotype was seen a few times. The chain joins TRBV5-1 to TRBJ2-1; TRBD1 matches 10 bases. Germline V gene sequence: CDR1 SGHRS, CDR2 YFSETQ. The CDR3 length is 14 residues. V trimming: 4 bases; J trimming: 2 bases; junction bases outside the gene matches: 0. CDR3 protein: CASSGTGAYNEQFF. The CDR3 DNA follows: TGCGCCAGCAGCGGGACAGGGGCCTACAATGAGCAGTTCTTC.

This sequence joins TRBV7-2 and TRBJ2-2; TRBD1 matches 8 bases. This CDR3 is 15 amino acids long. Per germline, CDR1 SGHTA and CDR2 FQGNSA. With V trimmed by 3 bases and J by 8 bases, 8 bases remained unmatched. This CDR3 reads CASSFITGGAGELFF. The DNA for the CDR3 is TGTGCCAGCAGCTTTATAACAGGGGGAGCGGGGGAGCTGTTTTTT.

The chain has TRBV5-6 and TRBJ2-5; possibly TRBD1 or TRBD2 for D (6 bases each). Germline V lookup: CDR1 SGHDT, CDR2 YYEEEE. The V and J ends lost 0 bases and 2 bases respectively, with 20 bases between them. The CDR3 has 18 residues. The CDR3 DNA is TGTGCCAGCAGCTTGGGAGTATTAGGAGGGGGTGAGCAAGAGACCCAGTACTTC. It is translated as CASSLGVLGGGEQETQYF.

The chain combines TRBV27 with TRBJ2-1; TRBD2 aligns across 8 bases. V lost 2 bases, J lost 8 bases, and 8 bases stayed unmatched. CDR3 size: 15 residues. Germline V lookup: CDR1 MNHEY, CDR2 SMNVEV (reference sequence). CDR3 amino acids: CASSLPGLVVYEQFF. In nucleotides, the CDR3 is TGTGCCAGCAGTTTACCGGGACTAGTTGTATATGAGCAGTTCTTC.

This clonotype has just a few counts. The rearrangement joins TRBV20-1 to TRBJ1-5, with D possibly matching TRBD1 (5 bases). Trimming left V 1 base short and J 9 bases short, with 13 bases between. CDR1 is DFQATT, CDR2 SNEGSKA, per germline (reference sequence). The length of the CDR3 is 13 residues. The chain's CDR3 is CSARAGTEGPQHF. CDR3 bases: TGCAGTGCTAGAGCCGGGACGGAGGGGCCCCAGCATTTT.

This clonotype was observed a handful of times. The chain has TRBV5-1 and TRBJ2-7; D uncertain. Per the germline V gene, CDR1 is SGHRS and CDR2 is YFSETQ. V lost 0 bases, J lost 3 bases, and 13 bases lay in between. The CDR3 spans 15 residues. The CDR3 DNA sequence: TGCGCCAGCAGCTTGGGAGGTACCCCTTTCTACGAGCAGTACTTC. This translates into CASSLGGTPFYEQYF.

This chain joins TRBV10-3 and TRBJ2-7; D is possibly TRBD2 (6 bases). This CDR3 spans 13 amino acids. Per germline, CDR1 ENHRY and CDR2 SYGVKD. The V gene lost 4 bases and the J gene lost 5 bases, with 12 bases spanning the gap. CDR3 sequence reads: CAISVASVDEQYF. The CDR3 DNA reads as TGTGCCATCAGTGTAGCTAGCGTCGACGAGCAGTACTTC.

A few counts support this clonotype. V and J are TRBV18 and TRBJ1-1; no definite D call. Trimming shortened V by 2 bases and J by 4 bases, and 8 bases separated the two germline ends. Germline lookup yields CDR1 KGHSH and CDR2 LQKENI. CDR3 length: 13 residues. The CDR3 coding sequence is TGTGCCAGCTCACCAGGGAGGCCCACTGAAGCTTTCTTT. This sequence encodes CASSPGRPTEAFF.